This TCR beta chain came from a study of shared clonotypes between healthy human individuals. Whole-study findings and limits: Among the subsets, naive ones generally showed larger estimated richness than memory ones. The authors sampled blood alone, and tissue repertoires likely differ.

This clone was seen only once. Its antigen is currently unknown. In the same sample, other DNA sequences code for this CDR3. V gave up 1 base and J gave up 9 bases; unmatched junction bases: 3. Germline CDR1 LNHDA, CDR2 SQIVND (reference sequence). The CDR3 is 13 amino acids. Naive CD8 cells comprised CD45RO-negative, CCR7-positively selected cells, excluding terminally differentiated effector memory CD45RA+ cells. Here immunoSEQ multiplex PCR was the method, and the copy in TCRdb shows in-frame clones only, minus some. The profile covers 630,000 or so clones, with roughly 98% appearing a single time and 0.3% taken by the ten largest.

Source material: naive CD8+ T cells sorted from blood. This clonotype was sampled from a man aged 25-45 years in good health. The chain is built from TRBV19 and TRBJ2-1, with TRBD2 matching 7 bases. CDR3 sequence: CASSIGSGGEQFF. The CDR3 DNA follows: TGTGCCAGTAGTATAGGGTCGGGGGGTGAGCAGTTCTTC. Variable domain in full (rest from reference TRBV19 and TRBJ2-1): DGGITQSPKYLFRKEGQNVTLSCEQNLNHDAMYWYRQDPGQGLRLIYYSQIVNDFQKGDIAEGYSVSREKKESFPLTVTSAQKNPTAFYLCASSIGSGGEQFFGPGTRLTVL.